One and the same sample provided the 13 T cell receptor beta chains below, sequenced in a study of identical twins (dated by TCRdb to 2016 to 2017). The protocol used for the library was 5' RACE. Instrument on record: Illumina HiSeq 2000. The raw public data were reprocessed by TCRdb itself: fastp quality trimming at Q25, MiXCR clonotype calling, in-frame beta chains only. Identical CDR3 protein sequences are pooled into one entry, listed with their most common genes and DNA. In this sample the table shows 350,000 to 400,000 distinct CDR3 sequences, 8.5% to 10% of which occur a single time. Together, the top ten hold under 9.5% of the sample. Source material: naive T cells sorted from blood. This sample's cell subset or site label indicates: cells isolated with a human naive T-cell isolation kit. The receptors derive from a woman between 45 and 60 years old in good health.

This clonotype appeared a few times. The J gene is TRBJ1-3, the V gene TRBV3-1; 7 nucleotides agree with TRBD1. The J segment lost 0 bases and the V segment lost 2 bases, leaving 7 bases of the junction unmatched. The germline gives CDR1 LGHDT, CDR2 YNNKEL (reference sequence). The CDR3 has 17 residues. The CDR3 sequence is CASSQSGTVSSGNTIYF. CDR3 sequence (DNA): TGTGCCAGCAGCCAATCCGGGACAGTGAGCTCTGGAAACACCATATATTTT.

This chain connects TRBV7-8 to TRBJ2-1; 9 nucleotides agree with TRBD2. Germline loops: CDR1 SGHVS, CDR2 FQNEAQ. Trimming removed 5 bases from V and 5 bases from J; junction bases left unmatched: 10. The CDR3 is made up of 16 amino acids. The chain's CDR3 is CASSPPGLALNNEQFF. CDR3 nucleotide sequence: TGTGCCAGCAGCCCACCGGGACTAGCACTTAACAATGAGCAGTTCTTC.

This clonotype was seen a handful of times. This chain joins TRBV5-6 and TRBJ2-1; TRBD2 matches at 7 bases. The junction had 15 bases not matched to a gene; V was cut back by 4 bases and J by 8 bases. There are 16 residues in the CDR3. Per germline, CDR1 SGHDT and CDR2 YYEEEE. The CDR3 nucleotides are TGTGCCAGCAGCATTGGGCCGACTAGCCCCCCCGATGAGCAGTTCTTC. This gives the protein CASSIGPTSPPDEQFF.

This chain connects TRBV24-1 to TRBJ2-1, with D perhaps matching TRBD1 (5 bases). Germline V gene data show CDR1 as KGHDR and CDR2 as SFDVKD. CDR3 length equals 15 residues. With 4 bases removed from V and 2 bases from J, the gap between germline ends came to 11 bases. The DNA for the CDR3 is TGTGCCACCAGTGACTCCTCGACAGCCTACAATGAGCAGTTCTTC. Its translation is CATSDSSTAYNEQFF.

This clonotype appeared a few times. The V gene is TRBV21-1, the J gene TRBJ2-7; TRBD2 was called by the table and not checked on the DNA. TRBV21-1 is a known pseudogene. This CDR3 is 14 amino acids long. CDR3 residues: CAKPLAGVEYEQYF. In nucleotides, the CDR3 is TGTGCCAAACCGCTAGCGGGAGTCGAGTACGAGCAGTACTTC.

This clonotype came up many times. The chain has TRBV20-1 and TRBJ2-3; no clear D gene. CDR3 size: 12 residues. Per germline, CDR1 DFQATT and CDR2 SNEGSKA (reference sequence). The V end was cut by 5 bases, the J end by 0 bases, with 6 bases between. CDR3 region: CSAAASTDTQYF. The CDR3 DNA reads as TGCAGTGCTGCGGCCAGCACAGATACGCAGTATTTT.

This clonotype was counted at least ten times. J is TRBJ2-1 and V is TRBV5-6, with TRBD1 matching over 7 bases. Germline lookup yields CDR1 SGHDT and CDR2 YYEEEE. This CDR3 region has 15 residues. The ends lost 4 bases at V and 0 bases at J; junction bases unmatched: 4. The chain's CDR3 is CASSPRDSSYNEQFF. Here the CDR3 DNA reads TGTGCCAGCAGCCCCCGGGACAGCTCCTACAATGAGCAGTTCTTC.

This clonotype was seen at least ten times. The chain combines TRBV5-1 with TRBJ1-2; D not certain. There are 16 residues in the CDR3. Per germline, CDR1 SGHRS and CDR2 YFSETQ. Trimming removed 0 bases from V and 6 bases from J, with 18 bases in between. CDR3 protein: CASSLAFPLLHDGYTF. The CDR3 DNA is TGCGCCAGCAGCTTGGCTTTCCCGTTACTTCACGATGGCTACACCTTC.

The V call is TRBV11-2, the J call TRBJ2-3, with 9 bases lining up with TRBD2. Per the germline V gene, CDR1 is SGHAT and CDR2 is FQNNGV. The CDR3 has 17 residues. V trimming: 4 bases; J trimming: 0 bases; junction bases outside the gene matches: 8. Here the CDR3 reads CASSSGTSGPSTDTQYF. CDR3 sequence (DNA): TGTGCCAGCAGCTCAGGAACTAGCGGGCCAAGCACAGATACGCAGTATTTT.

This clonotype was recorded at least ten times. This rearrangement joins TRBV27 to TRBJ1-2; possible D gene TRBD1, 6 bases. V lost 6 bases and J lost 4, with 15 bases in between. The CDR3 covers 14 residues. CDR1 is MNHEY, CDR2 SMNVEV, per germline (reference sequence). This CDR3 is CASRLHKGGYGYTF. In DNA, the CDR3 is TGTGCCAGCAGACTTCATAAGGGGGGCTATGGCTACACCTTC.

This clonotype was detected many times. The chain uses TRBV12-3 or TRBV12-4 and TRBJ2-7; 11 bases agree with TRBD2. This CDR3 has 14 amino acids. V lost 0 bases and J lost 7; bases outside the gene matches: 2. CDR3 sequence reads: CASSLATSGNEQYF. The CDR3 DNA is TGTGCCAGCAGTTTAGCGACTAGCGGGAATGAGCAGTACTTC.

This clonotype was found many times. The chain has TRBV7-2 and TRBJ2-1, with D possibly TRBD2 on 6 matching bases. V shed 4 bases and J shed 4 bases, with 14 bases lying between them. Germline values: CDR1 SGHTA, CDR2 FQGNSA. The CDR3 is made up of 15 amino acids. Here the CDR3 DNA reads TGTGCCAGCAGCTACCGGAGGGCCGGATACAATGAGCAGTTCTTC. As protein: CASSYRRAGYNEQFF.

The chain uses TRBV7-8 and TRBJ2-3; the D gene is possibly TRBD1 (6 bases). The CDR3 extends over 16 amino acids. V was pared by 5 bases and J by 2 bases, with 17 bases between. Looked up from germline, CDR1 is SGHVS and CDR2 is FQNEAQ. The CDR3 bases are TGTGCCAGCAGCAACGAGGGGGTTTGGGACACAGATACGCAGTATTTT. This codes for CASSNEGVWDTDTQYF.